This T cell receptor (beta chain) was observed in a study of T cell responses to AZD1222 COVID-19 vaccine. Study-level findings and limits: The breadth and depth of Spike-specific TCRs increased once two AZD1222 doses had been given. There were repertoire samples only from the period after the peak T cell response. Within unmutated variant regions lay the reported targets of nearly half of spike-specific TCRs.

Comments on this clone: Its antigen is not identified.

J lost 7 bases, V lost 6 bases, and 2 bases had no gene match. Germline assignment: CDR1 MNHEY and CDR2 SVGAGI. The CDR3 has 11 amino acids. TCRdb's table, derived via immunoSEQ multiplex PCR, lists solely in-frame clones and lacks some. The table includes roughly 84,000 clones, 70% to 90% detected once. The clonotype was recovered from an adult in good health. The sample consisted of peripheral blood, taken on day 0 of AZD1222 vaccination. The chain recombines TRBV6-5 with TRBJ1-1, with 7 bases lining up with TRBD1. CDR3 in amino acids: CASRGQIEAFF. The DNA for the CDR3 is TGTGCCAGCAGGGGACAGATTGAAGCTTTCTTT.